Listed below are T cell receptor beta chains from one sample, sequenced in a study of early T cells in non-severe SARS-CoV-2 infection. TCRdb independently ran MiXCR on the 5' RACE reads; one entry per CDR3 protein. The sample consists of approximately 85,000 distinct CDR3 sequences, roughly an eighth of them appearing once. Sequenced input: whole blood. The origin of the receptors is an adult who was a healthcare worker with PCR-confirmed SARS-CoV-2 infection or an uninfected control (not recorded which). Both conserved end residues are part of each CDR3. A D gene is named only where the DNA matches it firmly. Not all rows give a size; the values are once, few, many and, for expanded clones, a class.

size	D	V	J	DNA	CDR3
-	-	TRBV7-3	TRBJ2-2	TGTGCCAGCAGCCTTGCCGGGACTGGAGTCCCCGGGGAGCTGTTTTTT	CASSLAGTGVPGELFF
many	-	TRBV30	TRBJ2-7	TGTGCCTGGAGTGTATTGAAAACAGGGCGTTTAGGCGAGCAGTACTTC	CAWSVLKTGRLGEQYF
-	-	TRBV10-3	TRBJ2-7	TGTGCCATCAGTGAGCTGGACAGCCCATCCTACGAGCAGTACTTC	CAISELDSPSYEQYF
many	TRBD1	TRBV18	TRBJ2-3	TGTGCCAGCTCACTTCGGCCGGGACAGGGGCCAGATACGCAGTATTTT	CASSLRPGQGPDTQYF
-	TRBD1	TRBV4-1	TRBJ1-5	TGCGCCAGCAGCCTTGCCGGGACAGGGGTCGATCAGCCCCAGCATTTT	CASSLAGTGVDQPQHF
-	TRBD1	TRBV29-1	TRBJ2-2	TGCAGCGTTCGGGGCGGGACAGGGAAAACCGGGGAGCTGTTTTTT	CSVRGGTGKTGELFF
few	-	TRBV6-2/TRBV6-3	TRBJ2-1	TGTGCCAGCGTCGAACGGGGAGAGTACAATGAGCAGTTCTTC	CASVERGEYNEQFF
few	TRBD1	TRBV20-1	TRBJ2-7	TGCAGTGCTAGAGATCCTCAGGGGGCGAGGATCAACGAGCAGTACTTC	CSARDPQGARINEQYF
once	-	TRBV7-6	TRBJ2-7	TGTGCCAGCAGCCCCTGGCAGGATGAGCAGTACTTC	CASSPWQDEQYF
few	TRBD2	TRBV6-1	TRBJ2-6	TGTGCCAGCAGTGAGGGAGGGTTTGGACGGAACTCTGGGGCCAACGTCCTGACTTTC	CASSEGGFGRNSGANVLTF
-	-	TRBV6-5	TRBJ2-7	TGTGCCAGCAGCTCTCCTTACGTACTCGAGCAGTACTTC	CASSSPYVLEQYF
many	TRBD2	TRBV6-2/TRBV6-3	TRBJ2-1	TGTGCCAGCACCGACCCCACTAGCGGGAGTGAGGTTGAGCAGTTCTTC	CASTDPTSGSEVEQFF
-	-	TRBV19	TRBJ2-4	TGTGCCAGTAGTATACATAGCGGCATTCAGTACTTC	CASSIHSGIQYF
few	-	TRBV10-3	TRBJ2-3	TGTGCCATCAGCCCTGGGACTTATCTCCCAGATACGCAGTATTTT	CAISPGTYLPDTQYF
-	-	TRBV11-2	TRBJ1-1	TGTGCCAGCAGCTTAGAACGGAACACTGAAGCTTTCTTT	CASSLERNTEAFF
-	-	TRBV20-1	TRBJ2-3	TGCAGTCTGCCCTCCACAAGCACAGATACGCAGTATTTT	CSLPSTSTDTQYF
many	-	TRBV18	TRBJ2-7	TGTGCCAGCTCACCACTCAGCGATCTCGAGCAGTACTTC	CASSPLSDLEQYF
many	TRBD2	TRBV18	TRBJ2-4	TGTGCCAGCTCACCGCGGGGACTAGCGGGAGATTATGACAAAAACATTCAGTACTTC	CASSPRGLAGDYDKNIQYF
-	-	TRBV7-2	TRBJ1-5	TGTGCCAGCCAGAGGGCAGTATGGGGCAATCAGCCCCAGCATTTT	CASQRAVWGNQPQHF
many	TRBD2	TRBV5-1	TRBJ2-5	TGCGCCAGCAGCCCGAAGTTAGCAGCGGGAGGGGAGACCCAGTACTTC	CASSPKLAAGGETQYF
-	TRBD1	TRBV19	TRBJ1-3	TGTGCCACCCGGACAGGGTGGGAAAACACCATATATTTT	CATRTGWENTIYF
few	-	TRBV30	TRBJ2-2	TGTGCCTGGAGTGTACGTAGGACAGATAACACCGGGGAGCTGTTTTTT	CAWSVRRTDNTGELFF
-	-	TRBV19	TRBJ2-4	TGTGCCAGTAGTATCTCGGGGGATGCCATTCAGTACTTC	CASSISGDAIQYF
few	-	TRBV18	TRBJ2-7	TGTGCCAGCTCATCAATTGTACCCTACGAGCAGTACTTC	CASSSIVPYEQYF
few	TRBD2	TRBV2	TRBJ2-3	TGTGCCAGCAGTGACACTAGCGGGAGTTCTACAGATACGCAGTATTTT	CASSDTSGSSTDTQYF
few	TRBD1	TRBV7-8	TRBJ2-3	TGTGCCAGCAGCCCAGACAGGGGCCGGGATACGCAGTATTTT	CASSPDRGRDTQYF
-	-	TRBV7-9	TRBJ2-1	TGTGCCAGCAGCCCCGGCGGGGGCGATGAGCAGTTCTTC	CASSPGGGDEQFF
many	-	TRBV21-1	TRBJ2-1	TGTGCCAGCAGCAAAGCGGGGGACAGGGAGAGGAGCCAGGATGAGCAGTTCTTC	CASSKAGDRERSQDEQFF
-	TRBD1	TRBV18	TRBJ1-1	TGTGCCAGCTCACCTCTCCGGACAGGGAGGACTGAAGCTTTCTTT	CASSPLRTGRTEAFF
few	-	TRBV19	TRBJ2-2	TGTGCCAGTAGTTCGGCCAGGGAGCTGTTTTTT	CASSSARELFF
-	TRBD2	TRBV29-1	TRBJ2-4	TGCAGCGCCCAAGGACTAGCGGAGTATCTAGCCAAAAACATTCAGTACTTC	CSAQGLAEYLAKNIQYF
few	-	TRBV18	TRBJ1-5	TGTGCCAGCTCACCCCAAGGGAAGCCCCAGCATTTT	CASSPQGKPQHF
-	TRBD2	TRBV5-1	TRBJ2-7	TGCGCCAGCAGCGAGACTAGCAGTAACTCCTACGAGCAGTACTTC	CASSETSSNSYEQYF
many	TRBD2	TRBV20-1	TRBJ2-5	TGCAGTGCTAGAGATATCCTAGCGGCACCTCAGGAAGAGACCCAGTACTTC	CSARDILAAPQEETQYF
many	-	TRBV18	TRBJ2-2	TGTGCCAGCTCACCAAACACGTTCGCGAACACCGGGGAGCTGTTTTTT	CASSPNTFANTGELFF
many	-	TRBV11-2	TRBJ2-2	TGTGCCAGCAGCTTAGGAGTCGGGGGCTCGAACACCGGGGAGCTGTTTTTT	CASSLGVGGSNTGELFF
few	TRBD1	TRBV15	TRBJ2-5	TGTGCCACCAGACAAGGACAGGGGCCTCAAGAGACCCAGTACTTC	CATRQGQGPQETQYF
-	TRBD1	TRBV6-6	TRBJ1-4	TGTGCCAGCAGGTTTGGACAGGGTTTAAATGAAAAACTGTTTTTT	CASRFGQGLNEKLFF
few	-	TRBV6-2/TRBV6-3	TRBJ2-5	TGTGCCAGCAGTTACTCGATCTTCGGGACATACCAAGAGACCCAGTACTTC	CASSYSIFGTYQETQYF
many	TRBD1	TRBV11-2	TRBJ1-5	TGTGCCAGCAGCGCGTCCGGGACAGGCATTGGGCCCCAGCATTTT	CASSASGTGIGPQHF
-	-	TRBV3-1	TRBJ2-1	TGTGCCAGCAGCCAAGTGGGGGCTGAGCAGTTCTTC	CASSQVGAEQFF